These T cell receptor beta chains were read from a single sample in a study of cytomegalovirus exposure and HLA in healthy donors. Sequencing used immunoSEQ multiplex PCR; TCRdb keeps in-frame clones, though not all of them. There are more than 250,000 clones in the sample; roughly 87% occur only once, and 3.1% lies in the top ten. The sample taken for sequencing was PBMCs. These receptors were taken from a woman in her 30s in good health and CMV-seronegative. Both conserved end residues are part of each CDR3. D genes are given only for firm matches. For some rows the clone size is stated as once, few or many, or as a class when expanded; others skip it.

TRBD1 | NA | TRBJ2-1 | TRBV9 | TGTGCCATAGAGGGGGCGGCGTCCTACAATGAGCAGTTCTTC | CAIEGAASYNEQFF
NA | NA | TRBJ2-7 | TRBV9 | TGTGCCAGCAGCGTAGACATCAGCTACGAGCAGTACTTC | CASSVDISYEQYF
NA | few | TRBJ2-7 | TRBV28 | TGTGCCAGCAGTTTTGAGTCGACACACTTGTCCTACGAGCAGTACTTC | CASSFESTHLSYEQYF
TRBD1 | NA | TRBJ1-2 | TRBV10-3 | TGTGCCATCAGTGACCGGGACAGGGGACCTACTAACTATGGCTACACCTTC | CAISDRDRGPTNYGYTF
TRBD1 | NA | TRBJ2-1 | TRBV19 | TGTGCCAGTAGTCCGGACAGGGGATACAATGAGCAGTTCTTC | CASSPDRGYNEQFF
NA | once | TRBJ2-4 | TRBV9 | TGTGCCAGCAGCGTAGACGAAAACATTCAGTACTTC | CASSVDENIQYF
TRBD2 | NA | TRBJ2-7 | TRBV11-2 | TGTGCCAGCAGCGCGACAGGACTAGCGGGAGTCGAGCAGTACTTC | CASSATGLAGVEQYF
TRBD1 | NA | TRBJ2-5 | TRBV4-1 | TGCGCCAGCAGTCTTTACCTCAGGGGGTTGGAGACCCAGTACTTC | CASSLYLRGLETQYF
NA | NA | TRBJ2-1 | TRBV27 | TGTGCCAGCAGTTGGATCGGGGAATACAATGAGCAGTTCTTC | CASSWIGEYNEQFF
TRBD1 | NA | TRBJ2-1 | TRBV6-1 | TGTGCCAGCGGACAGGGTCGGCGCAATGAGCAGTTCTTC | CASGQGRRNEQFF
TRBD2 | NA | TRBJ2-7 | TRBV7-3 | TGTGCCAGCAGCCCTAGCGGGATATCCTACGAGCAGTACTTC | CASSPSGISYEQYF
NA | NA | TRBJ1-1 | TRBV6-5 | TGTGCCAGCAGCCATCCCCAGAGTACTGAAGCTTTCTTT | CASSHPQSTEAFF
TRBD2 | NA | TRBJ2-1 | TRBV5-1 | TGCGCCAGCAGCTTAGGACTAGCGGGAGCAGGATTGGATGAGCAGTTCTTC | CASSLGLAGAGLDEQFF
NA | NA | TRBJ2-1 | TRBV7-6 | TGTGCCAGCAGCCAAGAAGGGATTAGCGGTGAGCAGTTCTTC | CASSQEGISGEQFF
NA | NA | TRBJ2-5 | TRBV1 | TGCACCAGCAGCCAACCGACTAGCGGGGAGACCCAGTACTTC | CTSSQPTSGETQYF
NA | NA | TRBJ2-5 | TRBV29-1 | TGCAGCGTTGCGGCCGCTGACGAGACCCAGTACTTC | CSVAAADETQYF
TRBD2 | NA | TRBJ2-3 | TRBV4-2 | TGTGCCAGCAGCCACCCGCTAGCGGGAGACCCAGATACGCAGTATTTT | CASSHPLAGDPDTQYF
NA | NA | TRBJ1-4 | TRBV5-1 | TGCGCCAGCAGCCTAGGAGGGGGGTTAGAAAAACTGTTTTTT | CASSLGGGLEKLFF